This T cell receptor (beta chain) was recovered during a study of cytomegalovirus exposure and HLA in healthy donors. The study, taken as a whole, reports: One variant, a missense change in DCLRE1C, was linked in a later analysis to TCR beta V- and J-gene trimming.

The primer mix had 60 Vbeta and 13 Jbeta primers. Method: immunoSEQ multiplex PCR; TCRdb's copy keeps in-frame clones and lacks some. The sample yields approximately 170,000 clones, roughly four fifths seen once. For this clone: As yet, its antigen is unknown.

The ends were cut back, 1 base at V and 3 bases at J, with 25 bases in the middle. The CDR3 loop spans 19 amino acids. Germline V gene data show CDR1 as SGHKS and CDR2 as YYEKEE (reference sequence). Whereas donors were nominally healthy upon sampling, unrecorded immune exposures were probable. This chain joins TRBV5-5 and TRBJ1-2; perhaps TRBD1 as D (6 bases). The source of this sequence is a female donor in good health and CMV-seronegative. Sequencing was performed on PBMCs. In nucleotides, the CDR3 is TGTGCCAGCAGCTTGAGATGGGAAACAGGGCAAGTTGGGGACTATGGCTACACCTTC. It encodes CASSLRWETGQVGDYGYTF.